The rows below give T cell receptor beta chains drawn from one sample of a study of PD-L1 blockade in urothelial cancer. Only in-frame clones appear in the TCRdb table, and some are missing; sequencing was by immunoSEQ multiplex PCR. The table lists 50,000 or so clones, about four fifths of them singletons. Sequences were derived from PBMCs, sampled around atezolizumab (anti-PD-L1) treatment. The origin of the receptors is a man in his 70s with urothelial cancer. Both conserved end residues are part of each CDR3.

>TRBV12-5
CASGLWGVDGYTF
>TRBV6-6
CASRGLAGAAGDTQYF
>TRBV7-9
CASSRGDSNTEAFF
>TRBV10-3
CAISPTSGQETQYF
>TRBV13
CASSPPAPYNEQFF
>TRBV29-1
CSVDRDRGEQYF
>TRBV7-9
CASSPTPLAGGVYEQYF
>TRBV7-6
CASSPKPRDSKNYGYTF
>TRBV19
CASSPAGPVGEQYF
>TRBV6-1
CASSSTGAGANVLTF
>TRBV30
CAWSGTSGRRGTDTQYF
>TRBV18
CASSRDRTTYEQYF
>TRBV27
CASSGLAGGGQYF
>TRBV27
CASSLWSGDEQYF
>TRBV18
CASSRGTGVGQPQHF
>TRBV11-2
CASSRNLLGTDTQYF
>TRBV6-1
CASSEGEAVNQPQHF
>TRBV2
CASSGGVHQPQHF
>TRBV5-4
CASSNKGQQETQYF
>TRBV14
CTSSLWTGEEAFF
>TRBV18
CASSRDRNEKLFF
>TRBV4-1
CASSLRTGDTGELFF
>TRBV6-6
CASSYAYGYTF